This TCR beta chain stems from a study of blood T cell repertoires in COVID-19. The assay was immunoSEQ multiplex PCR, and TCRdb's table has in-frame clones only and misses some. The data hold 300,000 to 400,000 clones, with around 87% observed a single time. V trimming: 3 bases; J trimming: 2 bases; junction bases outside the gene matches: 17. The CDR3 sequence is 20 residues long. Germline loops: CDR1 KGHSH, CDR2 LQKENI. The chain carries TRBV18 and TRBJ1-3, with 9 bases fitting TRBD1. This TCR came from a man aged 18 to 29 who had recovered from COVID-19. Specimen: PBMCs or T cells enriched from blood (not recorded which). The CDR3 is CASSPGPRQGGVHAGNTIYF. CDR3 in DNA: TGTGCCAGCTCACCCGGCCCACGACAGGGGGGGGTTCATGCTGGAAACACCATATATTTT.